Listed here are 15 T cell receptor beta chains from one sample, sequenced in a study of blood T cell repertoires in COVID-19. Using immunoSEQ multiplex PCR, the repertoire was profiled, and TCRdb retains in-frame clones only, with some absent. The table has roughly 59,000 clones, approximately 82% seen once. Specimen: peripheral blood. The receptors stem from a man older than 75 with acute or convalescent COVID-19.

This rearrangement joins TRBV5-1 to TRBJ1-1; D possibly corresponds to TRBD1 (5 bases). With 4 bases removed from V and 1 base from J, the gap between germline ends came to 11 bases. CDR1 is SGHRS, CDR2 YFSETQ, per germline. CDR3 length: 14 residues. CDR3 nucleotides: TGCGCCAGCAGCGCGGGACCGTCGAACACTGAAGCTTTCTTT. This codes for CASSAGPSNTEAFF.

This rearrangement joins TRBV28 to TRBJ1-1; D is possibly TRBD1 (5 bases). CDR3 size: 16 residues. The germline CDR1 and CDR2 sequences are MDHEN and SYDVKM. Trimming took off 6 bases at V and 7 bases at J, with 24 bases between the two ends. CDR3 protein: CASSSLSRGRGGEAFF. DNA of the CDR3: TGTGCCAGCAGCTCACTTAGTCGAGGACGCGGGGGTGAAGCTTTCTTT.

The rearrangement joins TRBV2 to TRBJ2-2, with D perhaps TRBD1 (6 bases). Germline V lookup: CDR1 SNHLY, CDR2 FYNNEI. The V end was cut by 2 bases, the J end by 6 bases, with 10 bases between. The CDR3 covers 14 residues. Here the CDR3 reads CASSENRDPGELFF. In nucleotides, the CDR3 is TGTGCCAGCAGTGAAAACAGGGATCCCGGGGAGCTGTTTTTT.

This clone appeared a few times. This chain links TRBV28 with TRBJ1-3, with D uncertain. This CDR3 comprises 16 residues. CDR1 is MDHEN and CDR2 is SYDVKM in the germline V gene. Trimming shortened V by 3 bases and J by 0 bases, and 12 bases separated the two germline ends. CDR3 region: CASSLAVQISGNTIYF. In nucleotides, the CDR3 is TGTGCCAGCAGTTTGGCTGTCCAGATCTCTGGAAACACCATATATTTT.

This clone appeared once. This chain joins TRBV11-1 and TRBJ2-5, with 11 bases aligning to TRBD2. The CDR3 spans 14 residues. CDR1 and CDR2 from the germline V gene are SGHAT and FQDESV (reference sequence). V was pared by 3 bases and J by 5 bases, with 2 bases of the junction left unmatched. The CDR3 region has the DNA TGTGCCAGCAGCTTCCGACTAGCGGGGGAGACCCAGTACTTC. As protein: CASSFRLAGETQYF.

The gene calls are TRBV5-4 and TRBJ1-1; D is unresolved. With 4 bases removed from V and 5 bases from J, the gap between germline ends came to 15 bases. The V gene's germline CDR1 is SGHNT and CDR2 YYREEE (reference sequence). The CDR3 runs 14 residues. The CDR3 DNA reads TGTGCCAGCAGCCCACCGGGATCGGGGACTGAAGCTTTCTTT. Translated: CASSPPGSGTEAFF.

The rearrangement links TRBV5-1 to TRBJ2-7, with TRBD2 matching 10 bases. This CDR3 has 18 residues. The trim removed 2 bases at V and 3 bases at J, leaving 14 bases unmatched. CDR1 is SGHRS and CDR2 is YFSETQ in the germline V gene. The CDR3 DNA sequence: TGCGCCAGCAGCTTTTCTACCGGACTAGCGGCGACAAACTACGAGCAGTACTTC. This codes for CASSFSTGLAATNYEQYF.

This rearrangement joins TRBV7-9 to TRBJ2-6; the D gene is possibly TRBD2 (6 bases). This CDR3 region has 13 residues. Trimming shortened V by 3 bases and J by 10 bases, and 10 bases separated the two germline ends. From germline, CDR1 is SEHNR and CDR2 FQNEAQ (reference sequence). The CDR3 DNA follows: TGTGCCAGCAGCTTGGACGCGGGGAACGTCCTGACTTTC. It translates to CASSLDAGNVLTF.

This chain joins TRBV7-6 and TRBJ2-3; TRBD1 matches 9 bases. Germline loops: CDR1 SGHVS, CDR2 FNYEAQ. V trimming: 2 bases; J trimming: 0 bases; junction bases outside the gene matches: 3. The CDR3 is 16 amino acids. The CDR3 here is CASSLQGQGSTDTQYF. The CDR3 coding sequence is TGTGCCAGCAGCTTACAGGGACAGGGAAGCACAGATACGCAGTATTTT.

The chain couples TRBV14 to TRBJ1-1; tentative D call: TRBD1 (6 bases). Looked up from germline, CDR1 is SGHDN and CDR2 is FVKESK. V lost 5 bases, J lost 3 bases, and 13 bases lay in between. The CDR3 loop spans 14 amino acids. CDR3 DNA: TGTGCCAGCAGCACTATCACAGGGTACACTGAAGCTTTCTTT. As protein: CASSTITGYTEAFF.

The chain carries TRBV5-1 and TRBJ2-4, with D possibly matching TRBD2 (6 bases). Germline CDR1 is SGHRS and CDR2 is YFSETQ. V dropped 5 bases and J dropped 1 base, with 13 bases sitting between them. CDR3 length: 15 amino acids. The CDR3 sequence: CASRQLADAKNIQYF. The DNA for the CDR3 is TGCGCCAGCAGACAACTAGCAGACGCCAAAAACATTCAGTACTTC.

This chain links TRBV5-6 with TRBJ1-1, with 10 bases aligning to TRBD1. The length of the CDR3 is 14 residues. CDR1 and CDR2 from the germline V gene are SGHDT and YYEEEE. The J segment lost 5 bases and the V segment lost 3 bases, leaving 4 bases of the junction unmatched. CDR3 protein: CASSYWTGGTEAFF. In DNA, the CDR3 is TGTGCCAGCAGCTACTGGACAGGGGGTACTGAAGCTTTCTTT.

The chain is built from TRBV12-3 or TRBV12-4 and TRBJ2-1; no firm D call. There are 13 residues in the CDR3. Trimming took off 6 bases at V and 5 bases at J, with 11 bases between the two ends. This chain's CDR3 is CASRRSTNNEQFF. As DNA, the CDR3 is TGTGCCAGCAGGAGATCTACGAACAATGAGCAGTTCTTC.

The rearrangement uses TRBV10-3 and TRBJ2-2; TRBD2 agrees at 9 bases. With 7 bases clipped from V and 0 bases from J, the junction kept 6 bases outside the gene matches. This CDR3 contains 16 residues. Per the germline V gene, CDR1 is ENHRY and CDR2 is SYGVKD. The CDR3 reads CAIKSSGRANTGELFF. CDR3 DNA: TGTGCCATCAAAAGTAGCGGGAGAGCGAACACCGGGGAGCTGTTTTTT.

This clone was seen more than once but under ten times. The chain employs TRBV11-3 and TRBJ2-5, with D tentatively TRBD1 (6 bases). Germline CDR1 SGHNT, CDR2 YENEEA. The CDR3 runs 15 residues. With 5 bases removed from V and 1 base from J, the gap between germline ends came to 14 bases. The CDR3 is CASSPRDIGQETQYF. The CDR3 nucleotides read TGTGCCAGCAGCCCCCGGGACATTGGCCAAGAGACCCAGTACTTC.